This TCR beta chain originates from a study of OX40 agonist ivuxolimab in advanced cancers. In the study overall: Treatment of patients was with ivuxolimab, an agonistic anti-OX40 (CD134) antibody. Overall study results and limits: CD4+ and CD8+ T cells in blood underwent clonal expansion by week 6 at 0.1 to 3.0 mg/kg. The mean number of expanded clones was higher in CD8+ T cells than in CD4+. At 0.1-3.0 mg/kg, partial responders had clonal expansion among the lowest observed.

To note about this clone: Antigen unknown.

Sequencing was performed with immunoSEQ multiplex PCR; in TCRdb, only in-frame clones are kept and a portion is missing. The sample has roughly 92,000 clones, about 90% seen once. The J segment lost 0 bases and the V segment lost 0 bases, leaving 7 bases of the junction unmatched. CDR3 size: 17 residues. Germline V gives CDR1 SGHVS, CDR2 FQNEAQ. The TCR was taken from an adult with an advanced solid tumor such as melanoma, head and neck, liver or kidney cancer. Sequencing was performed on CD4+ or CD8+ T cells sorted from blood, taken in a trial of the OX40 agonist ivuxolimab. This chain links TRBV7-8 with TRBJ1-1, with 7 bases fitting TRBD1. This CDR3 is CASSLARGGRVNTEAFF. The CDR3, as DNA: TGTGCCAGCAGCTTAGCAAGAGGGGGCCGCGTGAACACTGAAGCTTTCTTT.